This T cell receptor (beta chain) originates from a study of CD8 T cells in Susac syndrome. On this clonotype: The antigen is not known.

Broader study findings: The TCR sequencing and HLA analysis in the study involved a relatively small number of individuals, as the study acknowledged.

The germline V and J ends were trimmed by 5 bases and 5 bases, with 7 bases remaining between them. The germline CDR1 and CDR2 sequences are LGHNT and FRNRAP. This CDR3 has 11 residues. Reverse transcription of about 0.45 to 1 ug RNA was carried out with random hexamers. Across 54 Vbeta and 13 Jbeta, TCR beta CDR3 was amplified with immunoSEQ multiplex PCR. TCRdb passed the immunoSEQ multiplex PCR reads through MiXCR, listing each CDR3 protein once. The top ten clones hold around 0.13% of a sample with approximately 200,000 distinct CDR3 sequences, roughly nine tenths of them seen once. TCR beta was sequenced from blood CD8+ and CD4+ T cells.

This chain uses TRBV12-5 with TRBJ2-7; D unresolved. The sequencing sample was made of CD8+ T cells from PBMCs. The receptor was derived from a human donor with multiple sclerosis. CDR3 in amino acids: CASGEWDEQYF. DNA of the CDR3: TGTGCTAGTGGTGAATGGGACGAGCAGTACTTC.